This T cell receptor (beta chain) is from a study of Ad26.COV2.S vaccination and SARS-CoV-2 variants. Study at large: Each vaccinee took Ad26.COV2.S intramuscularly, once or twice 56 days apart. General study results and limits: Those who received vaccine or placebo ended up with similar non-spike TCR breadth.

As concerns this clone: Antigen: not known.

V gave up 5 bases and J gave up 7 bases, with 18 bases separating them. This CDR3 comprises 15 residues. Looked up from germline, CDR1 is MNHEY and CDR2 is SVGAGI. Treatment here: 15 to 20 received Ad26.COV2.S at low or high dose, single or two shots; 5 received placebo; per-sample allocation not given. On day 63 after the first injection, vaccine and placebo recipients gave samples. Donation came from an adult in Boston who was aged 18-55 years. Method: immunoSEQ multiplex PCR; TCRdb's copy keeps in-frame clones and lacks some. Of roughly 350,000 clones listed, 86% were seen once; the top ten hold roughly 10%.

The sequence came from a person between 18 and 65 years old who received the Ad26.COV2.S COVID-19 vaccine or a placebo. The specimen comprised peripheral blood, sampled in a trial of Ad26.COV2.S vaccine versus placebo. The chain links TRBV6-5 to TRBJ1-5; no firm D call. CDR3 in amino acids: CASSPRAPTEQPQHF. In DNA, the CDR3 is TGTGCCAGCAGTCCCCGGGCACCAACGGAGCAGCCCCAGCATTTT.